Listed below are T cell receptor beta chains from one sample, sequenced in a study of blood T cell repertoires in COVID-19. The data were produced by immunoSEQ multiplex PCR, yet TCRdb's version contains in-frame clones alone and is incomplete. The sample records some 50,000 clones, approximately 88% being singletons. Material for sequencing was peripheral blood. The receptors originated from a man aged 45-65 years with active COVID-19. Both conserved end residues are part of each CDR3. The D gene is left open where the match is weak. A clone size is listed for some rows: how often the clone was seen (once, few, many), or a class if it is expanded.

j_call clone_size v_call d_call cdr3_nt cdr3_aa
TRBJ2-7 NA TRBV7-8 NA TGTGCCAGCAGCTTCCAGTCGCTCGAGCAGTACTTC CASSFQSLEQYF
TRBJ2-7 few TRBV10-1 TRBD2 TGCGCCAGCAGCCGTAGCGGGGACACCTACGAGCAGTACTTC CASSRSGDTYEQYF
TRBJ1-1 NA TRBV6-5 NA TGTGCCAGCAGCCGTCAGCCTAAACAGGGTGAAGCTTTCTTT CASSRQPKQGEAFF
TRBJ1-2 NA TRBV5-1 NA TGCGCCAGCAGCCCCCGATTCAGCGGGGGCCCTTATGGCTACACCTTC CASSPRFSGGPYGYTF
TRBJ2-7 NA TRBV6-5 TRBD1 TGTGCCAGCAGGGGACAGTTGGTAGCCTACGAGCAGTACTTC CASRGQLVAYEQYF
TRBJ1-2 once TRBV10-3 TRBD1 TGTGCCATCAGCCCGGGACAGGAACCTAACTATGGCTACACCTTC CAISPGQEPNYGYTF
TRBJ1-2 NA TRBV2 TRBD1 TGTGCCAGGGGACAGGGGCGAGCCTATCGCTACACCTTC CARGQGRAYRYTF
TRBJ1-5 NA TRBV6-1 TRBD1 TGTGCCAGCAGTGAACTGGACAGGGGCAATCAGCCCCAGCATTTT CASSELDRGNQPQHF
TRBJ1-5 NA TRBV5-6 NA TGTGCCACTTCTAACGGGGGCAATCAGCCCCAGCATTTT CATSNGGNQPQHF
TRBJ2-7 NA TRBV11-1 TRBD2 TGTGCCAGCAGCCGTCGACTAGCGGGGAAGCGGTACTTC CASSRRLAGKRYF
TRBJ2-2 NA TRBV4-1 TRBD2 TGCGCCAGCAGCCAAACTAGCGGCACCGGGGAGCTGTTTTTT CASSQTSGTGELFF
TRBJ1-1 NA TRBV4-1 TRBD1 TGCGCCAGCAGCCAAGATAGGAAGGGGACAGGGGGCGCCGGGGGCACTGAAGCTTTCTTT CASSQDRKGTGGAGGTEAFF
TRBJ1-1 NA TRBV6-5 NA TGTGCCAGCAGTTACTCGTCAGGGAAGGAGAACACTGAAGCTTTCTTT CASSYSSGKENTEAFF
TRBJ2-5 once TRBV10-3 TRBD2 TGTGCCATTGGGGTGAGCGGGGGATACCAAGAGACCCAGTACTTC CAIGVSGGYQETQYF
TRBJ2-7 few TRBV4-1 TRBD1 TGCGCCAGCAGCCACAGAGGACAGGGGGGATACGAGCAGTACTTC CASSHRGQGGYEQYF
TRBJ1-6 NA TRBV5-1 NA TGCGCCAGCAGCCCCCCGGAGGGTAGAAATTCACCCCTCCACTTT CASSPPEGRNSPLHF
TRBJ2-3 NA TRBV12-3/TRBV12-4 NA TGTGCCAGCAGTTTGGGGGGGGCCCCAACGCAGTATTTT CASSLGGAPTQYF
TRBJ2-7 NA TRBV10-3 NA TGTGCCATCAGTGAGCGAAGGGACAAGAACTACGAGCAGTACTTC CAISERRDKNYEQYF
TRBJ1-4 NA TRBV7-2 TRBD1 TGTGCCAGCAGCTTAAACCACGACAGGGGTGGACTGTTTTTT CASSLNHDRGGLFF
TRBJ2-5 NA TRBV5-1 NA TGCGCCAGCAGGCCAGGGTTTGAGACCCAGTACTTC CASRPGFETQYF
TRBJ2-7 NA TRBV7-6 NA TGTGCCAGCAGCTTAGCGGCCACCCTTTCCTACGAGCAGTACTTC CASSLAATLSYEQYF
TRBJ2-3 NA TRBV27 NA TGTGCCAGCAGTTTGGGCGACACAGATACGCAGTATTTT CASSLGDTDTQYF
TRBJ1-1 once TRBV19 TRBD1 TGTGCCAGTAGCCCCGGACAGGGGGCGCCCATGAACACTGAAGCTTTCTTT CASSPGQGAPMNTEAFF
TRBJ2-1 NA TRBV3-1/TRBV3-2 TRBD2 TGTGCCAGCAGCCAAGCCCGTCTAGCGGGGAACGGGGATGAGCAGTTCTTC CASSQARLAGNGDEQFF
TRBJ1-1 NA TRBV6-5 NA TGTGCCAGCGGTATGGGACTCAACTCGGATACTGAAGCTTTCTTT CASGMGLNSDTEAFF
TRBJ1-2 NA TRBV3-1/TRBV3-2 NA TGTGCCAGCAGCCTTCGGACTGGTGGCTACACCTTC CASSLRTGGYTF
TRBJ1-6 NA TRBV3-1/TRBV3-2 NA TGTGCCAGCAGCCAAGGACAGAATAATTCACCCCTCCACTTT CASSQGQNNSPLHF
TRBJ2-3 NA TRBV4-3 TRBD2 TGCGCCAGCAGCCACAGACTAGCGGGGGGGGTCTACACAGATACGCAGTATTTT CASSHRLAGGVYTDTQYF
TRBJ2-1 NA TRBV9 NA TGTGCCAGCAGCGAAAACAGGAACAATGAGCAGTTCTTC CASSENRNNEQFF
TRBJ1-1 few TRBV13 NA TGTGCCAGCAGCTTAGAAGGAGTCACTGAAGCTTTCTTT CASSLEGVTEAFF
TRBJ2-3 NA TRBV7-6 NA TGTGCCAGCAGCTTAGCGCCCGTCACCAGCGGAATGACAGATACGCAGTATTTT CASSLAPVTSGMTDTQYF
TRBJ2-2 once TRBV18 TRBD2 TGTGCCAGCTCACCTCCTAGCGGGGGGGCATTCGGGGAGCTGTTTTTT CASSPPSGGAFGELFF
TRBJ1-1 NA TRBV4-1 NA TGCGCCAGCAGCCAAGCCCGCTACAGGGTGGACACTGAAGCTTTCTTT CASSQARYRVDTEAFF
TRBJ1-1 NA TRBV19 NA TGTGCCAGTATCCAAGGGGGGGGCACTGAAGCTTTCTTT CASIQGGGTEAFF
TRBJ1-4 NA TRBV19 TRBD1 TGTGCCAGTAGACAGGGGACAACTAATGAAAAACTGTTTTTT CASRQGTTNEKLFF
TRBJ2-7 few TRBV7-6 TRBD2 TGTGCCAGCAGCTTGACTAGCGGGACAGCCAGCGAGCAGTACTTC CASSLTSGTASEQYF
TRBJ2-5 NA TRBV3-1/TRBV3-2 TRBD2 TGTGCCAGCAGCCAAGAGGTACAGCGGGGGCCCCAAGAGACCCAGTACTTC CASSQEVQRGPQETQYF
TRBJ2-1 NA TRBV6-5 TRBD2 TGTGCCAGCAGTACACTAGCGGGTTCCTACAATGAGCAGTTCTTC CASSTLAGSYNEQFF
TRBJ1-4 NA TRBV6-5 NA TGTGCCAGCAGTTCTCATCACGGGGGAAATGAAAAACTGTTTTTT CASSSHHGGNEKLFF
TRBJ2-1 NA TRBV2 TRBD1 TGTGCCAGCAGTAGACAGGGGGACAATGAGCAGTTCTTC CASSRQGDNEQFF
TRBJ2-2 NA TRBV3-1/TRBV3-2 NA TGTGCCAGCAGCAGTACCCCGGACAGCGGGGAGCTGTTTTTT CASSSTPDSGELFF